This T cell receptor (beta chain) was recorded in a study of blood T cell repertoires in COVID-19. Study details: The United States, Italy and Spain provided the acute and convalescent COVID-19 samples.

Here immunoSEQ multiplex PCR was the method, and the copy in TCRdb shows in-frame clones only, minus some. The table has 100,000 to 130,000 clones, over 60% seen once. Germline V gives CDR1 SGHTA, CDR2 FQGTGA. This CDR3 is built from 14 residues. The V segment lost 5 bases and the J segment 4 bases; nucleotides outside the gene matches: 4. The sample comprised peripheral blood. This receptor was taken from a man aged 65-85 years with acute or convalescent COVID-19. This chain joins TRBV7-3 and TRBJ2-3, with 9 bases fitting TRBD2. The CDR3, as DNA: TGTGCCAGCAGCCCTAGCGGGGCAGCAGATACGCAGTATTTT. Translation: CASSPSGAADTQYF.